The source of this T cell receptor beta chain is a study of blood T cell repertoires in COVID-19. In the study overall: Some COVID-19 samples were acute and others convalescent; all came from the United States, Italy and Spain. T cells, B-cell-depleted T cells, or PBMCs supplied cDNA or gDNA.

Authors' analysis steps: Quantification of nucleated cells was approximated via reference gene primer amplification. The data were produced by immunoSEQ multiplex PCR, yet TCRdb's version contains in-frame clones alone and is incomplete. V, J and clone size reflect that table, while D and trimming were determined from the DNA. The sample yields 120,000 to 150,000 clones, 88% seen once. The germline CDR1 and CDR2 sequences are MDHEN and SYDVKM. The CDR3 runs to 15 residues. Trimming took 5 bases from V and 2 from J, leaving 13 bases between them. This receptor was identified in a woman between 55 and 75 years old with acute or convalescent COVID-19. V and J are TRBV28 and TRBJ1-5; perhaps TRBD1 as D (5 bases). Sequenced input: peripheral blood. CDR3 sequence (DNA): TGTGCCAGCAGTCCTAGGGGTGTTGGCAATCAGCCCCAGCATTTT. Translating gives CASSPRGVGNQPQHF.